This is a list of T cell receptor beta chains from one sample in a study of blood T cell repertoires in COVID-19. Assay used: immunoSEQ multiplex PCR; TCRdb lists only in-frame clones, some missing. The sample holds tens of thousands of clones, roughly 81% seen once. The sequenced material came from peripheral blood. Receptor source: a human donor in a cohort sampled during active COVID-19. Each CDR3 is given with its conserved first and last residue. D genes are given only for firm matches. Some rows mark clone size as missing; the rest say once, few, many or name a class of expanded clone.

d_call: TRBD2
j_call: TRBJ2-1
v_call: TRBV29-1
clone_size: .
cdr3_nt: TGCAGCGCCCTAGCGGGGGGGCATACAAGTGAGCAGTTCTTC
cdr3_aa: CSALAGGHTSEQFF

d_call: TRBD2
j_call: TRBJ2-3
v_call: TRBV9
clone_size: .
cdr3_nt: TGTGCCAGCAGCGTAGCGTCTAGCGGGGGGGCCTGGTCAGATACGCAGTATTTT
cdr3_aa: CASSVASSGGAWSDTQYF

d_call: .
j_call: TRBJ2-1
v_call: TRBV7-8
clone_size: .
cdr3_nt: TGTGCCAGCAGCTCCTGGGGGCAGAGCTCCTACAATGAGCAGTTCTTC
cdr3_aa: CASSSWGQSSYNEQFF

d_call: TRBD2
j_call: TRBJ2-1
v_call: TRBV5-4
clone_size: .
cdr3_nt: TGTGCCAGCAGCAATTTCGGGGGGACGGACTCCTACAATGAGCAGTTCTTC
cdr3_aa: CASSNFGGTDSYNEQFF

d_call: .
j_call: TRBJ2-1
v_call: TRBV7-7
clone_size: .
cdr3_nt: TGTGCCAGCAGCAAGGACAGAGAGAACAATGAGCAGTTCTTC
cdr3_aa: CASSKDRENNEQFF

d_call: TRBD1
j_call: TRBJ1-1
v_call: TRBV18
clone_size: medium-sized
cdr3_nt: TGTGCCAGCTCAGAAGGGACAGGGAGTGAAGCTTTCTTT
cdr3_aa: CASSEGTGSEAFF

d_call: TRBD1
j_call: TRBJ2-2
v_call: TRBV11-2
clone_size: .
cdr3_nt: TGTGCCAGCAGCCCACGGACAGGGCAGATCGGGGAGCTGTTTTTT
cdr3_aa: CASSPRTGQIGELFF

d_call: .
j_call: TRBJ2-3
v_call: TRBV24-1
clone_size: .
cdr3_nt: TGTGCCACCAGGAAGGGTGGCGGGGTAGAAGATACGCAGTATTTT
cdr3_aa: CATRKGGGVEDTQYF

d_call: TRBD1
j_call: TRBJ2-3
v_call: TRBV18
clone_size: .
cdr3_nt: TGTGCCAGCTCACCCTGGACAGGGGGTGGCACAGATACGCAGTATTTT
cdr3_aa: CASSPWTGGGTDTQYF

d_call: .
j_call: TRBJ1-4
v_call: TRBV5-1
clone_size: .
cdr3_nt: TGCGCCCGCAGCGGGGCCCGGGGGCGGGGGGAAAAACTGTTTTTT
cdr3_aa: CARSGARGRGEKLFF

d_call: TRBD1
j_call: TRBJ2-1
v_call: TRBV6-1
clone_size: .
cdr3_nt: TGTGCCAGCAGTGAAGCTTCGGGACAGGGAGTAAATGAGCAGTTCTTC
cdr3_aa: CASSEASGQGVNEQFF

d_call: .
j_call: TRBJ1-2
v_call: TRBV5-1
clone_size: .
cdr3_nt: TGCGCCAGCAGCTCCACGACAGCTAACTATGGCTACACCTTC
cdr3_aa: CASSSTTANYGYTF

d_call: .
j_call: TRBJ2-1
v_call: TRBV7-7
clone_size: .
cdr3_nt: TGTGCCAGCAGCGCCGGGGACTCAACTTACAATGAGCAGTTCTTC
cdr3_aa: CASSAGDSTYNEQFF

d_call: TRBD1
j_call: TRBJ2-2
v_call: TRBV5-1
clone_size: .
cdr3_nt: TGCGCCAGCAGCCTCGGACAGGGTTCCGGGGAGCTGTTTTTT
cdr3_aa: CASSLGQGSGELFF

d_call: TRBD2
j_call: TRBJ2-3
v_call: TRBV7-2
clone_size: .
cdr3_nt: TGTGCCAGCAGCTCCCCGGGACTAGCGGGGGCTGGGAGCACAGATACGCAGTATTTT
cdr3_aa: CASSSPGLAGAGSTDTQYF

d_call: .
j_call: TRBJ1-2
v_call: TRBV14
clone_size: once
cdr3_nt: TGTGCCAGCAGCAAAGAGACAGCCCATGGCTACACCTTC
cdr3_aa: CASSKETAHGYTF

d_call: .
j_call: TRBJ2-4
v_call: TRBV2
clone_size: .
cdr3_nt: TGTGCCAGCAGTGAAACAAGGGGTTTGACCAAAAACATTCAGTACTTC
cdr3_aa: CASSETRGLTKNIQYF

d_call: .
j_call: TRBJ2-4
v_call: TRBV7-3
clone_size: .
cdr3_nt: TGTGCCAGCAGCTTGGCGGGGGCCGGGGCCAAAAACATTCAGTACTTC
cdr3_aa: CASSLAGAGAKNIQYF

d_call: TRBD1
j_call: TRBJ1-2
v_call: TRBV10-3
clone_size: once
cdr3_nt: TGTGCCATCAGTGATGTAACAGGGGATAACTATGGCTACACCTTC
cdr3_aa: CAISDVTGDNYGYTF

d_call: .
j_call: TRBJ1-4
v_call: TRBV19
clone_size: .
cdr3_nt: TGTGCCTCACGGGAGGGGGGGACTAATGAAAAACTGTTTTTT
cdr3_aa: CASREGGTNEKLFF

d_call: TRBD2
j_call: TRBJ2-5
v_call: TRBV19
clone_size: .
cdr3_nt: TGTGCCAGTAGTATAGGGGAAGCGGGAGGTCAAGAGACCCAGTACTTC
cdr3_aa: CASSIGEAGGQETQYF

d_call: TRBD1
j_call: TRBJ1-3
v_call: TRBV18
clone_size: .
cdr3_nt: TGTGCCAGCTCATTCCGGGACAGGGTCACAGGAAACACCATATATTTT
cdr3_aa: CASSFRDRVTGNTIYF

d_call: TRBD1
j_call: TRBJ2-5
v_call: TRBV7-2
clone_size: .
cdr3_nt: TGTGCCAGCAGCCCAGGGACAGGGGGCGAGACCCAGTACTTC
cdr3_aa: CASSPGTGGETQYF

d_call: .
j_call: TRBJ2-2
v_call: TRBV2
clone_size: few
cdr3_nt: TGTGCCAGCAGTACAGGAGCCTTTATGAACACCGGGGAGCTGTTTTTT
cdr3_aa: CASSTGAFMNTGELFF

d_call: .
j_call: TRBJ1-5
v_call: TRBV6-4
clone_size: .
cdr3_nt: TGTGCCAGACAGGGCTGGAGCAATCAGCCCCAGCATTTT
cdr3_aa: CARQGWSNQPQHF

d_call: .
j_call: TRBJ2-7
v_call: TRBV2
clone_size: .
cdr3_nt: TGTGCCAGCAGTGATTTAGACTACGAGCAGTACTTC
cdr3_aa: CASSDLDYEQYF

d_call: TRBD1
j_call: TRBJ1-4
v_call: TRBV27
clone_size: .
cdr3_nt: TGTGCCAGCAGTTCGGAGGGGGCAGATGAAAAACTGTTTTTT
cdr3_aa: CASSSEGADEKLFF

d_call: TRBD2
j_call: TRBJ2-1
v_call: TRBV4-1
clone_size: .
cdr3_nt: TGCGCCAGCAGCCAGCGTAGCGGGGGGCGAGAGCAGTTCTTC
cdr3_aa: CASSQRSGGREQFF